This entry features one T cell receptor (beta chain) sequence. TCRdb's table, derived via immunoSEQ multiplex PCR, lists solely in-frame clones and lacks some. The sample carries 2,500 to 4,000 clones, roughly 82% recorded once. This sample stems from a study of immune cell composition in non-small cell lung cancer. This CDR3 has 11 residues. V lost 6 bases, J lost 2 bases, and 6 bases lay in between. Germline CDR1 is DFQATT and CDR2 is SNEGSKA (reference sequence). The sequence derives from a human donor with non-small cell lung cancer. Sequenced input: lung tumor tissue. The chain uses TRBV20-1 and TRBJ2-3; unclear D gene. The CDR3: CSAGYTDTQYF. The CDR3 DNA follows: TGCAGTGCCGGGTACACAGATACGCAGTATTTT.